Below, 31 T cell receptor beta chains from the same sample are listed, as sequenced in a study of control samples from healthy donors and cancer patients. Profiled with immunoSEQ multiplex PCR; TCRdb holds only in-frame clones, not every one. The sample has 100,000 to 130,000 clones; about 80% are singletons. Sequencing was performed on blood. These receptors originate from a man aged 18 to 30 in good health.

This chain connects TRBV4-1 to TRBJ1-1; 7 bases align to TRBD1. Germline V gene data show CDR1 as MGHRA and CDR2 as YSYEKL. The CDR3 totals 15 residues. V lost 0 bases to trimming and J lost 3 bases; unmatched junction nucleotides: 4. The CDR3 DNA sequence: TGCGCCAGCAGCCAAGAAAGGGGGCTAGACACTGAAGCTTTCTTT. Translated, it gives CASSQERGLDTEAFF.

The chain carries TRBV7-9 and TRBJ2-3; TRBD1 or TRBD2 may be the D gene (5 bases each). CDR1 is SEHNR and CDR2 is FQNEAQ in the germline V gene (reference sequence). V was shortened by 4 bases and J by 3 bases, with 17 bases between the two germline ends. The CDR3 sequence is 16 residues long. The CDR3 loop is CASSSRDPRETDTQYF. Written as DNA, the CDR3 is TGTGCCAGCAGCTCCCGGGACCCAAGGGAGACAGATACGCAGTATTTT.

In DNA, the CDR3 is TGTGCCAGCGGACAGTCTGAAGCTTTCTTT. This translates into CASGQSEAFF. The chain links TRBV4-2 to TRBJ1-1; a possible D gene is TRBD1 (6 bases). V gave up 8 bases and J gave up 6 bases, with 7 bases separating them. This CDR3 has 10 residues. Looked up from germline, CDR1 is LGHNA and CDR2 is YNFKEQ.

In this sample, this clone turned up a few times. The chain carries TRBV5-8 and TRBJ2-7, with D hard to call. Between the trimmed V and J ends, which lost 4 bases and 2 bases, there was a span of 7 bases. CDR1 and CDR2 (germline): SGHTS, YDEGEE. The CDR3 is 12 amino acids. The DNA for the CDR3 is TGTGCCAGCAGCCGGGCAACCTACGAGCAGTACGTC. Translating it yields CASSRATYEQYV.

The V gene is TRBV15, the J gene TRBJ1-1; 8 nucleotides match TRBD1. V gave up 1 base and J gave up 5 bases; unmatched junction bases: 9. Germline V gene data show CDR1 as LNHNV and CDR2 as YYDKDF (reference sequence). CDR3 length: 16 residues. The CDR3 spells CATSRGRTGRGTEAFF. For the CDR3, the DNA is TGTGCCACCAGCAGAGGGAGGACAGGGAGAGGGACTGAAGCTTTCTTT.

This chain links TRBV24-1 with TRBJ2-2, with D possibly being TRBD1 (6 bases). The length of the CDR3 is 15 residues. Germline lookup yields CDR1 KGHDR and CDR2 SFDVKD. V lost 4 bases and J lost 5, with 13 bases in between. The CDR3 region has the DNA TGTGCCACCAGTGACCCCACAGGGAGAACCGGGGAGCTGTTTTTT. This codes for CATSDPTGRTGELFF.

The chain carries TRBV7-8 and TRBJ2-3, with D possibly matching TRBD2 (5 bases). Trimming left V 8 bases short and J 4 bases short, with 13 bases between. CDR1 and CDR2 (germline): SGHVS, FQNEAQ. The CDR3 length is 13 residues. CDR3 loop: CASGSLAPDTQYF. As DNA, the CDR3 is TGTGCCAGCGGCTCGCTAGCTCCAGATACGCAGTATTTT.

This sequence joins TRBV24-1 and TRBJ2-2; no clear D. The V gene lost 7 bases and the J gene lost 4 bases, with 12 bases spanning the gap. The CDR3 has 14 amino acids. Germline V gene lookup returns CDR1 KGHDR and CDR2 SFDVKD. CDR3 residues: CATSPTDLTGELFF. The CDR3 DNA is TGTGCCACCAGCCCGACGGACCTCACCGGGGAGCTGTTTTTT.

Only a few counts were recorded for this clone. The gene calls are TRBV5-1 and TRBJ1-2; D is undetermined. Germline V CDR1 and CDR2: SGHRS, YFSETQ. The CDR3 is made up of 14 amino acids. V shed 4 bases and J shed 4 bases, with 14 bases lying between them. CDR3 nucleotides: TGCGCCAGCAGCGATCCCGAGAGGGTCTATGGCTACACCTTC. It translates to CASSDPERVYGYTF.

The chain uses TRBV27 and TRBJ1-2; 12 nucleotides match TRBD1. CDR3 length: 18 residues. V trimming: 5 bases; J trimming: 6 bases; junction bases outside the gene matches: 16. From germline, CDR1 is MNHEY and CDR2 SMNVEV (reference sequence). The CDR3 region is CASSPYGDRGRGVHGYTF. The CDR3 coding sequence is TGTGCCAGCAGTCCTTATGGGGACAGGGGGCGAGGGGTCCATGGCTACACCTTC.

This chain uses TRBV6-2 or TRBV6-3 with TRBJ1-5; perhaps TRBD1 as D (5 bases). The V and J ends lost 2 bases and 3 bases respectively, with 20 bases between them. The CDR3 spans 18 residues. The germline V gene encodes CDR1 MNHEY and CDR2 SVGEGT. DNA of the CDR3: TGTGCCAGCAGTTACCAACCCCAGGGTCAGAACCACAATCAGCCCCAGCATTTT. Its protein is CASSYQPQGQNHNQPQHF.

Turning to this clone: Other DNA variants within this sample encode the same CDR3. The rearrangement joins TRBV19 to TRBJ1-2; possible D gene TRBD1, 5 bases. Germline-derived CDR1 and CDR2 are LNHDA and SQIVND (reference sequence). This CDR3 is 12 amino acids long. Trimming shortened V by 3 bases and J by 5 bases, and 7 bases separated the two germline ends. CDR3 sequence (DNA): TGTGCCAGTAGTATTAAGGGGTATGGCTACACCTTC. Translation: CASSIKGYGYTF.

The chain couples TRBV28 to TRBJ1-2; possible D gene TRBD1, 6 bases. The length of the CDR3 is 14 residues. The V and J ends lost 6 bases and 5 bases respectively, with 16 bases between them. Germline CDR1 and CDR2: MDHEN and SYDVKM. CDR3 bases: TGTGCCAGCAGACCCCAAGGGGGAAGGTATGGCTACACCTTC. It specifies CASRPQGGRYGYTF.

This sequence joins TRBV21-1 and TRBJ1-4; the D segment call TRBD1 is taken from the table without a DNA check. TRBV21-1 is a pseudogene. This CDR3 contains 17 residues. CDR3 in amino acids: CASSERTGVGLEEKLFF. The CDR3 DNA reads as TGTGCCAGCAGCGAAAGGACAGGGGTGGGCCTGGAGGAAAAACTGTTTTTT.

The gene calls are TRBV30 and TRBJ2-1, with D tentatively TRBD2 (5 bases). This CDR3 has 14 residues. Germline V gives CDR1 GTSNPN, CDR2 SVGIG (reference sequence). V shed 4 bases and J shed 9 bases, with 19 bases lying between them. CDR3 residues: CAWTTGVPWGEQFF. CDR3 sequence (DNA): TGTGCCTGGACGACCGGGGTCCCTTGGGGTGAGCAGTTCTTC.

In the case of this clone: Its ends do not fully match the called genes, so a read error is possible. This sequence joins TRBV5-1 and TRBJ2-7; 8 nucleotides match TRBD1. The CDR3 is 14 residues long. Per germline, CDR1 SGHRS and CDR2 YFSETQ. The DNA of the CDR3 is TGCGCCAGCAGCCTCGGGACAGGCTCCCACGAGCAGTACTTC. Amino acids: CASSLGTGSHEQYF.

The chain combines TRBV6-5 with TRBJ1-4; TRBD1 matches 9 bases. The V segment lost 6 bases and the J segment 8 bases; nucleotides outside the gene matches: 7. Germline V gives CDR1 MNHEY, CDR2 SVGAGI. The CDR3 runs 14 residues. The CDR3 sequence: CASRLDRGDEKLFF. CDR3 nucleotides: TGTGCCAGCAGGTTGGACAGGGGAGACGAAAAACTGTTTTTT.

CDR3 sequence reads: CASSGILAGAPDTQYF. CDR3 nucleotides: TGTGCCAGCAGTGGCATCCTAGCGGGGGCCCCAGATACGCAGTATTTT. The rearrangement joins TRBV6-1 to TRBJ2-3, with 10 bases fitting TRBD2. V shed 4 bases and J 4 bases; nucleotides not matched to a gene: 8. The germline gives CDR1 MNHNS, CDR2 SASEGT. The CDR3 loop spans 16 amino acids.

DNA of the CDR3: TGCAGCGTTGAAGATGCTGCACAGGGGGCGTATGGCTACACCTTC. As protein: CSVEDAAQGAYGYTF. The chain carries TRBV29-1 and TRBJ1-2, with TRBD1 matching 9 bases. Germline V gene sequence: CDR1 SQVTM, CDR2 ANQGSEA. The trim removed 0 bases at V and 5 bases at J, leaving 7 bases unmatched. The CDR3 has 15 residues.

The chain joins TRBV18 to TRBJ2-2, with 10 nucleotides matching TRBD2. Trimming took 2 bases from V and 0 from J; bases not matched to a gene: 6. Germline CDR1 is KGHSH and CDR2 is LQKENI. This CDR3 spans 18 amino acids. The CDR3 nucleotides are TGTGCCAGCTCACCAGTGGTAGCGGGGGGTCCGAACACCGGGGAGCTGTTTTTT. This translates into CASSPVVAGGPNTGELFF. Drawing the rest from reference TRBV18 and TRBJ2-2, the complete variable domain is NAGVMQNPRHLVRRRGQEARLRCSPMKGHSHVYWYRQLPEEGLKFMVYLQKENIIDESGMPKERFSAEFPKEGPSILRIQQVVRGDSAAYFCASSPVVAGGPNTGELFFGEGSRLTVL.

This rearrangement joins TRBV5-1 to TRBJ1-1; D not resolved. CDR1 is SGHRS and CDR2 is YFSETQ in the germline V gene. The V and J ends lost 0 bases and 1 base respectively, with 10 bases between them. The CDR3 has 15 amino acids. CDR3: CASSLAEPGNTEAFF. The DNA of the CDR3 is TGCGCCAGCAGCTTGGCAGAGCCTGGGAACACTGAAGCTTTCTTT.

The chain carries TRBV6-6 and TRBJ1-1; D uncertain. V gave up 2 bases and J gave up 0 bases, with 10 bases separating them. Germline values: CDR1 MNHNY, CDR2 SVGAGI (reference sequence). The CDR3 loop spans 15 amino acids. For the CDR3, the DNA is TGTGCCAGCAGTTACAAAGGCACGATGAACACTGAAGCTTTCTTT. It encodes CASSYKGTMNTEAFF.

V and J are TRBV19 and TRBJ1-5; no clear D. Germline V gives CDR1 LNHDA, CDR2 SQIVND (reference sequence). Trimming cost V 3 bases and J 2 bases, with 14 bases left between them. The length of the CDR3 is 16 residues. The CDR3 here is CASSMLGSRGNQPQHF. CDR3 DNA sequence: TGTGCCAGTAGTATGTTAGGGAGTCGGGGCAATCAGCCCCAGCATTTT.

The chain recombines TRBV6-2 or TRBV6-3 with TRBJ2-2; D not resolved. V was cut by 5 bases and J by 4 bases, with 14 bases left in between. The CDR3 runs to 15 residues. CDR1 and CDR2 from the germline V gene are MNHEY and SVGEGT. The CDR3 loop is CASSKTNKGTGELFF. In DNA, the CDR3 is TGTGCCAGCAGTAAAACAAACAAGGGCACCGGGGAGCTGTTTTTT.

The V and J genes are TRBV2 and TRBJ2-3, with D perhaps matching TRBD2 (6 bases). The CDR3 covers 17 residues. V was cut by 7 bases and J by 2 bases, with 22 bases left in between. CDR1 is SNHLY, CDR2 FYNNEI, per germline. The CDR3 region is CASKEGFWRGPTDTQYF. The CDR3, as DNA: TGTGCCAGCAAAGAAGGTTTTTGGAGGGGCCCCACAGATACGCAGTATTTT.

The genes are TRBV29-1 and TRBJ1-2, with TRBD1 identical over 12 bases. Trimming at V came to 7 bases and at J to 7 bases, leaving 10 bases not matched to a gene. The CDR3 loop spans 14 amino acids. The V gene's germline CDR1 is SQVTM and CDR2 ANQGSEA. The CDR3 protein is CSARAGTGGGGYTF. In DNA, the CDR3 is TGCAGCGCCCGAGCAGGGACAGGGGGCGGTGGCTACACCTTC. The full variable domain, completed using reference TRBV29-1 and TRBJ1-2, is SAVISQKPSRDICQRGTSLTIQCQVDSQVTMMFWYRQQPGQSLTLIATANQGSEATYESGFVIDKFPISRPNLTFSTLTVSNMSPEDSSIYLCSARAGTGGGGYTFGSGTRLTVV.

The J gene is TRBJ1-1, the V gene TRBV2; 7 positions match TRBD1. The CDR3 is 12 residues long. V lost 5 bases and J lost 11; bases outside the gene matches: 8. Germline V gives CDR1 SNHLY, CDR2 FYNNEI. The DNA of the CDR3 is TGTGCCAGCAGTCAAAACAGGGGTATGGCTTTCTTT. Residues: CASSQNRGMAFF.

In its sample, this clone was seen many times. The V gene is TRBV12-3 or TRBV12-4, the J gene TRBJ1-2, with D uncertain. The CDR3 is 12 amino acids. Deletions cut 8 bases from V and 4 bases from J, with 11 bases between. The CDR3 DNA sequence: TGTGCCAGCGTTATGGACGGCTATGGCTACACCTTC. Its protein product is CASVMDGYGYTF.

This clone was found a few times. The chain has TRBV6-2 or TRBV6-3 and TRBJ1-5, with TRBD1 as a possible D gene (5 bases). V shed 2 bases and J shed 0 bases, with 11 bases lying between them. Germline CDR1 and CDR2: MNHEY and SVGEGT. The CDR3 sequence is 16 residues long. CDR3 sequence (DNA): TGTGCCAGCAGTTACGAGGGGACCCATAGCAATCAGCCCCAGCATTTT. Translated: CASSYEGTHSNQPQHF.

CDR3 DNA sequence: TGTGCCAGCAGTTTAGGAGCGGGGGCCGGGGAGACCCAGTACTTC. Protein sequence: CASSLGAGAGETQYF. The chain combines TRBV27 with TRBJ2-5; the match to TRBD2 covers 8 bases. Germline CDR1 is MNHEY and CDR2 is SMNVEV (reference sequence). CDR3 size: 15 residues. The J segment lost 5 bases and the V segment lost 2 bases, leaving 7 bases of the junction unmatched.

CDR3 sequence reads: CASSPGDRGSYNEQFF. The CDR3 region has the DNA TGCGCCAGCAGCCCGGGGGACAGAGGCTCCTACAATGAGCAGTTCTTC. The chain joins TRBV5-1 to TRBJ2-1, with D perhaps TRBD1 (7 bases). V was clipped by 4 bases and J by 0 bases, with 14 bases between them. The CDR3 runs 16 residues. In germline, CDR1 is SGHRS, CDR2 YFSETQ.